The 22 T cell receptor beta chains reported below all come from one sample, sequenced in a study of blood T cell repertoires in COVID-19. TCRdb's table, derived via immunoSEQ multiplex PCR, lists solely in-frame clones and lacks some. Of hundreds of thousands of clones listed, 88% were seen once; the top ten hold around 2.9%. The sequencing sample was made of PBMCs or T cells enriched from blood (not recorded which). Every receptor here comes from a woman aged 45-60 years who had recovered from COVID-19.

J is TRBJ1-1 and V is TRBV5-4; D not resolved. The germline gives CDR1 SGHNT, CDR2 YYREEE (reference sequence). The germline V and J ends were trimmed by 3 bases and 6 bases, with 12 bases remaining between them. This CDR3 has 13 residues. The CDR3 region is CASSSTQVAEAFF. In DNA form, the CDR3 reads TGTGCCAGCAGCTCCACGCAGGTAGCTGAAGCTTTCTTT.

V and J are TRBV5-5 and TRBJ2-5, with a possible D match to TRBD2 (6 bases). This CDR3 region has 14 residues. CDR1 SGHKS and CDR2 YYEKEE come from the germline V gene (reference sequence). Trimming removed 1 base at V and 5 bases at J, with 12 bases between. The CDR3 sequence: CASSLSGTLETQYF. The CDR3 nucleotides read TGTGCCAGCAGCTTGTCCGGGACTTTGGAGACCCAGTACTTC.

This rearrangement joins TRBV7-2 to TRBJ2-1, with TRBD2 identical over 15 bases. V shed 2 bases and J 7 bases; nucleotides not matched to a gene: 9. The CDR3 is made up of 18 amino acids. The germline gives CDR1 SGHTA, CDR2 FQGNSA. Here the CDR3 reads CASSLPLGTSGGWNEQFF. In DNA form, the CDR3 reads TGTGCCAGCAGCTTACCCTTGGGGACTAGCGGGGGGTGGAATGAGCAGTTCTTC.

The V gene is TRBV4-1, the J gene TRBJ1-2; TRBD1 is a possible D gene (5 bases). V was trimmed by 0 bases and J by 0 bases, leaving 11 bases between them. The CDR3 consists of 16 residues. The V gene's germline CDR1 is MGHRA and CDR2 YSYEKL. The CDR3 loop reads CASSQDPTGTNYGYTF. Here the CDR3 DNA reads TGCGCCAGCAGCCAAGACCCCACAGGAACTAACTATGGCTACACCTTC.

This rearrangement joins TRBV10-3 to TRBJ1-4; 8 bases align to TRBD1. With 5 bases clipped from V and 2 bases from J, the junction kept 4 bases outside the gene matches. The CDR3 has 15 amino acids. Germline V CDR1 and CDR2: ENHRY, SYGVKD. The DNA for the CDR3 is TGTGCCATCAGTAAGACAGGGGCCACTAATGAAAAACTGTTTTTT. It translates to CAISKTGATNEKLFF.

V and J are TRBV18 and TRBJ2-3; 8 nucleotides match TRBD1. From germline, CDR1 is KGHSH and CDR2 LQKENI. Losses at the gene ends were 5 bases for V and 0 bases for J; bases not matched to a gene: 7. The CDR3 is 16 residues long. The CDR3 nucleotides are TGTGCCAGCTCAACAGGGACAGGCTCTAGCACAGATACGCAGTATTTT. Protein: CASSTGTGSSTDTQYF.

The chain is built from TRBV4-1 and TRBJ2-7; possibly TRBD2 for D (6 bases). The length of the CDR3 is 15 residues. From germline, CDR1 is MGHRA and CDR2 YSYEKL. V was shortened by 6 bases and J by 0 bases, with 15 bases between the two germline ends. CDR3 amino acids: CASRGLADPSYEQYF. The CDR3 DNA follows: TGCGCCAGCAGGGGATTAGCGGACCCCTCCTACGAGCAGTACTTC.

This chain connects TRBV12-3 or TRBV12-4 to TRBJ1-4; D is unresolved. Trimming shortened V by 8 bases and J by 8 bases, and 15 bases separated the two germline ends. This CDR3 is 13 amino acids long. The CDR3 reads CASSAPLAEKLFF. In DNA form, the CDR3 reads TGTGCCAGCTCCGCCCCCCTGGCCGAAAAACTGTTTTTT.

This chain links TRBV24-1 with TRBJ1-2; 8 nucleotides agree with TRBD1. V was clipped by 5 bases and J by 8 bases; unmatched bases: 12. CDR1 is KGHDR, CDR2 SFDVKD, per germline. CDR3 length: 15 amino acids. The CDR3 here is CATSGAGTGSEGYTF. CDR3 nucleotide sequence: TGTGCCACCAGTGGCGCCGGGACAGGCAGCGAAGGCTACACCTTC.

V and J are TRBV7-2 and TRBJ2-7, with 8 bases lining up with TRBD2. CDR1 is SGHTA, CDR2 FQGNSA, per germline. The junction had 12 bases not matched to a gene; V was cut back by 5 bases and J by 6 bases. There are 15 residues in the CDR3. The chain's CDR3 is CASSPTGGRRGEQYF. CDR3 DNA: TGTGCCAGCAGCCCTACGGGCGGGAGGCGCGGCGAGCAGTACTTC.

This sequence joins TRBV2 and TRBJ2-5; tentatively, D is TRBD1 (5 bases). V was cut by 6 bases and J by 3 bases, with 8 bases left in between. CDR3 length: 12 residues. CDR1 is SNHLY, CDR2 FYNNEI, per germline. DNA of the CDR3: TGTGCCAGCAGGGACAACAAAGAGACCCAGTACTTC. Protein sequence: CASRDNKETQYF.

The CDR3 coding sequence is TGTGCCAGTAGTCCCCGGGACAGGGGGTTCAGTATTAGCTCCTACAATGAGCAGTTCTTC. Protein product: CASSPRDRGFSISSYNEQFF. V and J are TRBV19 and TRBJ2-1; 11 nucleotides line up with TRBD1. Trimming at V came to 5 bases and at J to 0 bases, leaving 15 bases not matched to a gene. Per germline, CDR1 LNHDA and CDR2 SQIVND (reference sequence). This CDR3 spans 20 amino acids.

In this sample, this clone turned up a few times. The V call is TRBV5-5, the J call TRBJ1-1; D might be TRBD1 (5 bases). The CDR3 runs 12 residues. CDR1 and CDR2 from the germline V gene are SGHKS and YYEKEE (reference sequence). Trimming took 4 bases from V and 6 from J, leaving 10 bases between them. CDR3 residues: CASSRLGAEAFF. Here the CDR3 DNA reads TGTGCCAGCAGCCGTCTAGGGGCTGAAGCTTTCTTT.

In DNA form, the CDR3 reads TGTGCCAGCAGCTTTACCGGGACAGGGGTTAACTATGGCTACACCTTC. Translated: CASSFTGTGVNYGYTF. V and J are TRBV7-9 and TRBJ1-2; 10 bases map to TRBD1. Trimming cost V 3 bases and J 1 base; bases outside gene matches: 5. The CDR3 has 16 amino acids. Germline assignment: CDR1 SEHNR and CDR2 FQNEAQ (reference sequence).

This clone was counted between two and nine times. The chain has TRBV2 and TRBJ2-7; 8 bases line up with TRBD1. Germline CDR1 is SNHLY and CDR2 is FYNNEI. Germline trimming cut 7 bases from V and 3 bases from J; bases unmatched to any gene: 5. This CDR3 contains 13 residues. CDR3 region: CASTGTGGYEQYF. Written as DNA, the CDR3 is TGTGCCAGCACGGGAACAGGGGGCTACGAGCAGTACTTC.

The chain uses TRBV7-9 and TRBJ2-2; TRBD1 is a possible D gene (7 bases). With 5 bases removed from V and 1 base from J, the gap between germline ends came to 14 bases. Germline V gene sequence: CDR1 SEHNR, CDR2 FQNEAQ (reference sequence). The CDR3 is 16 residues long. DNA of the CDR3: TGTGCCAGCAGCACCAGGGGGGCGGAGAACACCGGGGAGCTGTTTTTT. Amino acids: CASSTRGAENTGELFF. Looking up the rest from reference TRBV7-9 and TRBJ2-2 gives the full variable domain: DTGVSQNPRHKITKRGQNVTFRCDPISEHNRLYWYRQTLGQGPEFLTYFQNEAQLEKSRLLSDRFSAERPKGSFSTLEIQRTEQGDSAMYLCASSTRGAENTGELFFGEGSRLTVL.

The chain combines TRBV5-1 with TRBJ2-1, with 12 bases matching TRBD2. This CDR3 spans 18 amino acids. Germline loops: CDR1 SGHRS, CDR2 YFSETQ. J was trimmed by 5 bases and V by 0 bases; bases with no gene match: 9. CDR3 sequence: CASSLGRGTSGFDNEQFF. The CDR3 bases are TGCGCCAGCAGCTTGGGACGAGGGACTAGCGGGTTCGACAATGAGCAGTTCTTC.

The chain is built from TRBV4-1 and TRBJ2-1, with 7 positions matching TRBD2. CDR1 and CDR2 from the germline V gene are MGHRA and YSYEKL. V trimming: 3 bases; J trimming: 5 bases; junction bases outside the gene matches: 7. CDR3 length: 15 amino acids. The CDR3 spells CASSHTSATNNEQFF. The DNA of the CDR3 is TGCGCCAGCAGCCATACTAGCGCTACTAACAATGAGCAGTTCTTC.

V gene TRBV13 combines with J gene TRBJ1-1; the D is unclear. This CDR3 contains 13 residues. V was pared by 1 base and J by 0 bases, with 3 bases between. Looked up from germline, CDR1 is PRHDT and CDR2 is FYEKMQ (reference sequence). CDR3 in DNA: TGTGCCAGCAGCTTAGCAGTGAACACTGAAGCTTTCTTT. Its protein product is CASSLAVNTEAFF.

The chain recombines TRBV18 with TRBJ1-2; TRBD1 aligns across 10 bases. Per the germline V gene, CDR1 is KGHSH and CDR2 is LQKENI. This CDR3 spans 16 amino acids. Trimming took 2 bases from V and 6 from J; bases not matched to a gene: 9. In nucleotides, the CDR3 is TGTGCCAGCTCACCAGAGACAGGGGGCGCCTTTCATGGCTACACCTTC. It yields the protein CASSPETGGAFHGYTF.

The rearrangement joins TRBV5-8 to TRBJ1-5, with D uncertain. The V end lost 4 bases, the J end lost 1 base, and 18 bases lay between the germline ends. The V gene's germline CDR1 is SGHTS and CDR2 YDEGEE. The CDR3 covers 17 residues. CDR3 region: CASSPDGLRRSNQPQHF. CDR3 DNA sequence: TGTGCCAGCAGCCCTGATGGGCTTAGGAGGAGCAATCAGCCCCAGCATTTT.

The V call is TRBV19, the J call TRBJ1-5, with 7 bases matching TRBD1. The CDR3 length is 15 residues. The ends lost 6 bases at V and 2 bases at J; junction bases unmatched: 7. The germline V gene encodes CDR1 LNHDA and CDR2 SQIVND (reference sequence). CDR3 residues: CASRTLGTGNQPQHF. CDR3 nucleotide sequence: TGTGCCAGTAGGACCCTAGGGACAGGCAATCAGCCCCAGCATTTT.